This T cell receptor (beta chain) was captured in a study of T cells in Graves' hyperthyroidism and ophthalmopathy. When ophthalmopathy did not progress within 18 months, Graves' hyperthyroidism was considered stable. The junction had 11 bases not matched to a gene; V was cut back by 7 bases and J by 1 base. The CDR3 is 17 amino acids. Germline CDR1 reads MNHEY; CDR2 reads SVGAGI. The CDR3 regions of TCR beta were amplified from RNA transcripts. First-round RT-PCR targeting the TCR CDR3 was performed with the HTBI primer set. TCRdb recomputed calls from the multiplex PCR reads with MiXCR, one row per CDR3 protein. The table has about 760,000 distinct CDR3 sequences, under 45% seen once. This clonotype has only a few counts.

Material for sequencing was blood. This clonotype was obtained from a woman aged 40 to 55 with Graves' hyperthyroidism. The chain combines TRBV6-5 with TRBJ1-5; 9 bases fit TRBD1. The CDR3 DNA reads TGTGCCAGCACTAACTCCGGGACAGGGAGAAGCAATCAGCCCCAGCATTTT. Translation gives CASTNSGTGRSNQPQHF.